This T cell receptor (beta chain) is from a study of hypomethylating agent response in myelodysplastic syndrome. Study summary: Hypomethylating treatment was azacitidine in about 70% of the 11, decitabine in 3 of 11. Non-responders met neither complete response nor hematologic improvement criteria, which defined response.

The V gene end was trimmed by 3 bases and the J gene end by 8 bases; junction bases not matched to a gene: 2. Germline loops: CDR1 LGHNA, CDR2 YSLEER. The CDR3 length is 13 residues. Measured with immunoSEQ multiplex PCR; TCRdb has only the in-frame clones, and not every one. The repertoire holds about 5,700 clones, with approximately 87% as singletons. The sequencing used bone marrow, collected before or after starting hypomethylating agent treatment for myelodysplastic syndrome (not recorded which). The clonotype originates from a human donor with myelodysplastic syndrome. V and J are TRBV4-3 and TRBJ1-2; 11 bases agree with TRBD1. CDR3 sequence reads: CASSQGQGDGYTF. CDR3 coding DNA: TGCGCCAGCAGCCAGGGACAGGGGGACGGCTACACCTTC.